The 19 T cell receptor beta chains presented below share a single source sample, sequenced in a study of cytomegalovirus exposure and HLA in healthy donors. A multiplex PCR was run with 60 Vbeta primers and 13 Jbeta primers. Libraries were prepared by immunoSEQ multiplex PCR; TCRdb keeps only in-frame clonotypes and omits some of them. The data contain about 130,000 clones, roughly four fifths of them singletons. The sequenced sample was PBMCs. The receptors derive from a male donor in good health and CMV-seropositive.

This clone has only a few counts. The rearrangement links TRBV5-1 to TRBJ2-2; 7 bases are shared with TRBD1. The CDR3 is made up of 15 amino acids. CDR1 is SGHRS and CDR2 is YFSETQ in the germline V gene. V shed 0 bases and J 2 bases; nucleotides not matched to a gene: 1. The CDR3 DNA follows: TGCGCCAGCAGCTTGGAGGGGGCCAACACCGGGGAGCTGTTTTTT. Its translation: CASSLEGANTGELFF.

The chain employs TRBV4-3 and TRBJ1-4; 8 nucleotides agree with TRBD1. This CDR3 comprises 16 residues. Germline CDR1 reads LGHNA; CDR2 reads YSLEER. Trimming removed 3 bases from V and 8 bases from J; junction bases left unmatched: 11. CDR3 DNA sequence: TGCGCCAGCAGCCAGGGGTGGACAGGGACTCGGGAAAAACTGTTTTTT. Amino acid sequence: CASSQGWTGTREKLFF.

The chain links TRBV6-1 to TRBJ1-1; D is uncertain. The CDR3 is 13 residues long. Trimming pared 7 bases from V and 4 bases from J, leaving 13 bases between. Germline assignment: CDR1 MNHNS and CDR2 SASEGT. DNA for the CDR3: TGTGCCAGCACTCTCGAGGAGGGCACTGAAGCTTTCTTT. It encodes CASTLEEGTEAFF.

The chain links TRBV7-2 to TRBJ1-1; 10 bases fit TRBD1. The germline V gene has CDR1 SGHTA and CDR2 FQGNSA. The CDR3 runs 15 residues. V shed 5 bases, J shed 5 bases, and the junction held 8 bases outside the gene matches. In DNA, the CDR3 is TGTGCCAGCAGCCAAGAGACAGGGGGCCGGACTGAAGCTTTCTTT. It translates to CASSQETGGRTEAFF.

The chain combines TRBV15 with TRBJ1-2; the match to TRBD1 covers 12 bases. Germline V gene lookup returns CDR1 LNHNV and CDR2 YYDKDF (reference sequence). CDR3 length: 17 amino acids. The J segment lost 4 bases and the V segment lost 5 bases, leaving 11 bases of the junction unmatched. The CDR3 reads CATSRGTGGDRSYGYTF. The CDR3 DNA sequence: TGTGCCACCAGCCGCGGGACAGGGGGCGACAGAAGCTATGGCTACACCTTC.

The chain couples TRBV6-5 to TRBJ2-2, with D unresolved. Germline CDR1 MNHEY, CDR2 SVGAGI. This CDR3 has 15 residues. V lost 7 bases and J 1 base, leaving 13 bases between the germline ends. The CDR3 is CASTHSGGNTGELFF. In nucleotides, the CDR3 is TGTGCCAGCACCCACAGTGGTGGGAACACCGGGGAGCTGTTTTTT.

J is TRBJ1-4 and V is TRBV6-5; D may be TRBD1 (5 bases). The length of the CDR3 is 15 residues. V was clipped by 4 bases and J by 3 bases, with 12 bases between them. Germline values: CDR1 MNHEY, CDR2 SVGAGI. The CDR3 reads CASSSPGTPNEKLFF. CDR3 bases: TGTGCCAGCAGTTCACCCGGGACTCCTAATGAAAAACTGTTTTTT.

V usage is TRBV28 and J usage is TRBJ1-1; unclear D gene. The CDR3 totals 15 residues. Looked up from germline, CDR1 is MDHEN and CDR2 is SYDVKM. The V and J ends lost 6 bases and 4 bases respectively, with 18 bases between them. The CDR3 DNA reads as TGTGCCAGCAGCTTGAGGACCGGGAGGATCACTGAAGCTTTCTTT. Protein product: CASSLRTGRITEAFF.

A single count supports this clone. DNA for the CDR3: TGCGCCAGCAGCTTGGTGGGCCCGTCTAATGAAAAACTGTTTTTT. Protein product: CASSLVGPSNEKLFF. The chain combines TRBV5-1 with TRBJ1-4; D unresolved. Trimming cost V 0 bases and J 3 bases, with 9 bases left between them. The CDR3 totals 15 residues. In germline, CDR1 is SGHRS, CDR2 YFSETQ.

This rearrangement joins TRBV6-5 to TRBJ1-4, with no clear D. V lost 2 bases and J 6 bases, leaving 13 bases between the germline ends. This CDR3 has 15 amino acids. From germline, CDR1 is MNHEY and CDR2 SVGAGI. CDR3 sequence: CASSYAGREYEKLFF. As DNA, the CDR3 is TGTGCCAGCAGTTACGCCGGGAGGGAGTATGAAAAACTGTTTTTT.

This sequence joins TRBV18 and TRBJ2-1, with 10 nucleotides matching TRBD1. V dropped 5 bases and J dropped 8; count of bases not matched to a gene: 3. This CDR3 has 13 amino acids. Looked up from germline, CDR1 is KGHSH and CDR2 is LQKENI. In DNA form, the CDR3 reads TGTGCCAGCTCAGGACAGGGGGTGGATGAGCAGTTCTTC. This encodes CASSGQGVDEQFF. The whole variable domain, remainder taken from reference TRBV18 and TRBJ2-1, is NAGVMQNPRHLVRRRGQEARLRCSPMKGHSHVYWYRQLPEEGLKFMVYLQKENIIDESGMPKERFSAEFPKEGPSILRIQQVVRGDSAAYFCASSGQGVDEQFFGPGTRLTVL.

The CDR3: CSAEETGGYEQYF. The CDR3 nucleotides read TGCAGCGCGGAGGAGACAGGGGGTTACGAGCAGTACTTC. This chain links TRBV29-1 with TRBJ2-7; 9 bases agree with TRBD1. The CDR3 sequence is 13 residues long. J was trimmed by 4 bases and V by 7 bases; bases with no gene match: 8. The germline V gene encodes CDR1 SQVTM and CDR2 ANQGSEA.

The chain has TRBV28 and TRBJ2-2; D not resolved. The CDR3 covers 14 residues. V lost 4 bases and J 1 base, leaving 7 bases between the germline ends. The germline gives CDR1 MDHEN, CDR2 SYDVKM. Written as DNA, the CDR3 is TGTGCCAGCAGTTGGAACAGGAACACCGGGGAGCTGTTTTTT. This sequence encodes CASSWNRNTGELFF.

This chain links TRBV7-2 with TRBJ1-6; TRBD1 might be the D (6 bases). V lost 2 bases and J 6 bases, leaving 11 bases between the germline ends. Germline-derived CDR1 and CDR2 are SGHTA and FQGNSA. CDR3 length: 15 amino acids. The CDR3 loop is CASSLSGGRNSPLHF. CDR3 nucleotides: TGTGCCAGCAGCTTAAGCGGGGGGCGTAATTCACCCCTCCACTTT. Together with reference TRBV7-2 and TRBJ1-6, the CDR3 gives the full variable domain: GAGVSQSPSNKVTEKGKDVELRCDPISGHTALYWYRQSLGQGLEFLIYFQGNSAPDKSGLPSDRFSAERTGGSVSTLTIQRTQQEDSAVYLCASSLSGGRNSPLHFGNGTRLTVT.

The rearrangement joins TRBV4-3 to TRBJ2-1; no clear D. Germline CDR1 LGHNA, CDR2 YSLEER. Deletions cut 0 bases from V and 5 bases from J, with 8 bases between. There are 14 residues in the CDR3. CDR3 in DNA: TGCGCCAGCAGCCAAGACGAACAGAACAATGAGCAGTTCTTC. It is translated as CASSQDEQNNEQFF.

This rearrangement joins TRBV4-3 to TRBJ2-7; the match to TRBD2 covers 7 bases. The CDR3 extends over 15 amino acids. Germline assignment: CDR1 LGHNA and CDR2 YSLEER. V shed 2 bases, J shed 5 bases, and the junction held 9 bases outside the gene matches. The DNA for the CDR3 is TGCGCCAGCAGCCAAATGTGGCGGGAGATGGACGAGCAGTACTTC. It is translated as CASSQMWREMDEQYF.

This chain joins TRBV4-3 and TRBJ2-3, with TRBD2 matching 7 bases. Trimming at V came to 0 bases and at J to 3 bases, leaving 9 bases not matched to a gene. Per germline, CDR1 LGHNA and CDR2 YSLEER. There are 17 residues in the CDR3. The CDR3: CASSQDLWRENTDTQYF. As DNA, the CDR3 is TGCGCCAGCAGCCAAGATCTGTGGCGGGAGAATACAGATACGCAGTATTTT.

The CDR3 is CASSEQGAPHQPQHF. The CDR3 region has the DNA TGTGCCAGCAGCGAACAGGGGGCGCCCCATCAGCCCCAGCATTTT. The rearrangement uses TRBV9 and TRBJ1-5; 9 bases line up with TRBD1. The CDR3 length is 15 residues. Germline V CDR1 and CDR2: SGDLS, YYNGEE. The ends lost 3 bases at V and 5 bases at J; junction bases unmatched: 6.

The rearrangement links TRBV13 to TRBJ2-5; 13 bases are shared with TRBD2. With the DNA end fitting TRBJ2-7 better, the J assignment may be wrong. The CDR3 contains 21 residues. Germline CDR1 PRHDT, CDR2 FYEKMQ (reference sequence). The CDR3 is CASSLVPGGPGTSGNSYEQYF. CDR3 in DNA: TGTGCCAGCAGCTTAGTCCCAGGGGGTCCCGGGACTAGCGGGAACTCCTACGAGCAGTACTTC.